This T cell receptor beta chain was found in a study of siplizumab effects on memory and regulatory T cells. Turning to this clone: Its matching antigen is unknown.

The V gene end was trimmed by 3 bases and the J gene end by 4 bases; junction bases not matched to a gene: 10. The CDR3 has 19 residues. Per germline, CDR1 LGHNT and CDR2 FRNRAP. Some 94,000 TCR templates underwent assay in every sample. The method was immunoSEQ multiplex PCR; TCRdb's version includes in-frame clones alone and lacks a portion of them. The sample holds 99,000 or so clones, around 94% seen once. The study, taken as a whole, reports: With siplizumab, Treg-derived clones averaged around 69% of mappable alloreactive CD4+ clones, versus 25% to 30% in controls. Suppressive function of proliferating Tregs from siplizumab cultures was not confirmed. Naive T cells, seemingly more diverse than memory cells, seemed major alloresponse contributors.

The V and J genes are TRBV12-5 and TRBJ2-2; 14 nucleotides match TRBD2. This sequence was found in a human donor in good health. Material: non-Treg CD4+ T cells sorted from blood. The CDR3 sequence: CASGFRTSGRSGSTGELFF. The CDR3 DNA is TGTGCTAGTGGTTTTCGGACTAGCGGGAGGTCGGGGAGCACCGGGGAGCTGTTTTTT.